This is a list of T cell receptor beta chains from one sample in a study of blood T cells in healthy people across ages. TCRdb re-analysed the 5' RACE reads in MiXCR, keeping a single row per CDR3 protein. The table shows around 1.7 million distinct CDR3 sequences, with 25% to 30% occurring only once. The sample taken for sequencing was blood. Receptor source: a woman under 40 in good health. Both conserved end residues are part of each CDR3. A D gene is named only where the DNA matches it firmly. Rows give clone size only sometimes, using once, few, many, or a class for an expanded clone.

cdr3_length,v_call,clone_size,d_call,j_call,cdr3_aa,cdr3_nt
15,TRBV7-9,-,-,TRBJ2-7,CASSSAGAGRLEQYF,TGTGCCAGCAGCTCCGCAGGGGCCGGGCGTCTCGAGCAGTACTTC
15,TRBV10-3,many,TRBD1,TRBJ2-5,CAISEEGQPQETQYF,TGTGCCATCAGTGAGGAGGGACAGCCCCAAGAGACCCAGTACTTC
13,TRBV20-1,few,TRBD1,TRBJ2-2,CSARDRGAGELFF,TGCAGTGCTCGGGACAGGGGGGCCGGGGAGCTGTTTTTT
18,TRBV7-2,-,TRBD2,TRBJ2-1,CASSYPLAGGPEFDEQFF,TGTGCCAGCAGCTACCCCCTAGCGGGGGGGCCTGAGTTCGATGAGCAGTTCTTC
22,TRBV4-2,-,-,TRBJ2-2,CASSHYMAQGPSGRSNTGELFF,TGTGCCAGCAGCCACTACATGGCACAGGGTCCTAGCGGAAGAAGCAACACCGGGGAGCTGTTTTTT
13,TRBV2,few,TRBD1,TRBJ2-5,CASMGDREETQYF,TGTGCCAGCATGGGAGACAGGGAAGAGACCCAGTACTTC
14,TRBV5-1,many,-,TRBJ2-3,CASSSDYPVDTQYF,TGCGCCAGCAGCTCGGACTACCCCGTGGATACGCAGTATTTT
14,TRBV6-6,-,TRBD2,TRBJ2-5,CASSSEREWETQYF,TGTGCCAGCAGTTCCGAGCGGGAGTGGGAGACCCAGTACTTC
17,TRBV14,-,-,TRBJ2-5,CVSSQVWRGRQRETQYF,TGTGTCAGCAGCCAAGTGTGGCGGGGCCGCCAGCGAGAGACCCAGTACTTC
13,TRBV7-3,once,-,TRBJ1-1,CAGSSFVSTEAFF,TGTGCCGGCAGCTCATTCGTGAGCACTGAAGCTTTCTTT
14,TRBV20-1,-,TRBD1,TRBJ1-5,CSARQGGGNQPQHF,TGCAGTGCTAGACAAGGGGGCGGCAATCAGCCCCAGCATTTT
15,TRBV7-9,-,-,TRBJ2-1,CASSSTAYSYNEQFF,TGTGCCAGCAGCTCGACAGCCTACTCCTACAATGAGCAGTTCTTC
13,TRBV20-1,-,-,TRBJ2-2,CSLRGANTGERFF,TGCAGCCTGCGGGGCGCGAACACCGGGGAGCGGTTTTTT
15,TRBV12-3/TRBV12-4,many,-,TRBJ2-3,CASSLRLATGDTQYF,TGTGCCAGCAGTTTACGGCTAGCGACGGGGGATACGCAGTATTTT
12,TRBV28,-,-,TRBJ1-2,CASSSKPFGYTF,TGTGCCAGCAGTTCCAAGCCGTTTGGCTACACCTTC
15,TRBV20-1,-,-,TRBJ2-7,CSARARGPAGDTQYF,TGCAGTGCTAGAGCCCGGGGACCAGCAGGGGATACGCAGTACTTC
14,TRBV28,-,TRBD1,TRBJ2-7,CASIPGQASYEQYF,TGTGCCAGCATTCCTGGACAGGCCTCCTACGAGCAGTACTTC
13,TRBV5-1,-,-,TRBJ2-2,CATKEGGTGELFF,TGCGCCACCAAGGAAGGTGGCACCGGGGAGCTGTTTTTT
14,TRBV5-6,many,TRBD1,TRBJ2-7,CASRRRQGNYEQYF,TGTGCCAGCAGACGCCGACAGGGGAATTACGAGCAGTACTTC
16,TRBV7-3,-,TRBD1,TRBJ2-5,CASSPYHGQGKETQYF,TGTGCCAGCAGCCCATATCACGGACAGGGTAAAGAGACCCAGTACTTC
18,TRBV20-1,many,TRBD2,TRBJ2-1,CSARDLRTIAGATGEQFF,TGCAGTGCTAGAGATTTACGGACGATAGCGGGCGCAACCGGCGAGCAGTTCTTC
13,TRBV12-3/TRBV12-4,once,-,TRBJ1-1,CASSLDLRGEAFF,TGTGCCAGCAGTTTAGACTTACGGGGTGAAGCTTTCTTT
15,TRBV9,-,TRBD1,TRBJ2-7,CASSVAGTAAYEQYF,TGTGCCAGCAGCGTAGCCGGGACAGCCGCCTACGAGCAGTACTTC
11,TRBV29-1,few,-,TRBJ2-3,CSGRGLDTQYF,TGCAGCGGCAGGGGTTTAGATACGCAGTATTTT
15,TRBV12-3/TRBV12-4,-,TRBD1,TRBJ1-2,CASNLGDRTNYGYTF,TGTGCCAGCAACCTAGGGGACAGAACTAACTATGGCTACACCTTC
11,TRBV29-1,-,-,TRBJ1-1,CSGGPGFQAFF,TGCAGTGGGGGCCCCGGGTTTCAAGCTTTCTTT
15,TRBV5-1,many,TRBD2,TRBJ2-1,CASSFELAGASEQFF,TGCGCCAGCAGCTTTGAGCTAGCGGGAGCAAGTGAGCAGTTCTTC
18,TRBV7-9,few,TRBD1,TRBJ2-2,CASSRPGTGGGLTGELFF,TGTGCCAGCAGCCGTCCCGGGACAGGGGGCGGCCTCACCGGGGAGCTGTTTTTT
12,TRBV3-1,-,-,TRBJ2-4,CASTSGGYVQYF,TGTGCCAGCACCTCGGGGGGCTATGTGCAGTACTTC
15,TRBV20-1,few,-,TRBJ1-2,CSARESGVTNYGYTF,TGCAGTGCTAGAGAATCAGGCGTTACTAACTATGGCTACACCTTC
14,TRBV6-2/TRBV6-3,-,TRBD2,TRBJ2-1,CAGSGGGPSDEQFF,TGTGCCGGCAGTGGCGGGGGGCCTTCGGATGAGCAGTTCTTC
20,TRBV15,-,-,TRBJ1-5,CATSRDLEGRQAHSNQPQHF,TGTGCCACCAGCAGAGATCTTGAGGGACGACAGGCTCATAGCAATCAGCCCCAGCATTTT
11,TRBV29-1,many,-,TRBJ2-3,CSVDRVDTQYF,TGCAGCGTTGACCGAGTAGATACGCAGTATTTT